Listed here are 32 T cell receptor beta chains from one sample, sequenced in a study of T cells in women clearing cervical HPV infection. Using immunoSEQ multiplex PCR, the repertoire was profiled, and TCRdb retains in-frame clones only, with some absent. Recorded for this sample: 25,000 to 35,000 clones. Sequenced sample: blood buffy coat. The receptors here all came from a woman aged 18-70 years with a cervical HPV16 infection that either progressed to CIN3+ or cleared (not recorded which).

A word on this clone: The read finishes 3 residues shy of the CDR3 end, and the germline J gene is used to complete it. This chain links TRBV6-1 with TRBJ1-2; 7 positions agree with TRBD1. This CDR3 has 15 residues. Trimming removed 3 bases from V and 4 bases from J; junction bases left unmatched: 8. Germline V CDR1 and CDR2: MNHNS, SASEGT. CDR3 DNA, as far as it was read: TGTGCCAGCAGTGAGGATATAGGGGGCTCCTATGGC. Translating it yields CASSEDIGGSYG. The complete CDR3 protein is CASSEDIGGSYGYTF.

With respect to this clone: Sequencing ends 3 residues short of the CDR3 end; the germline J gene provides the rest. J is TRBJ2-7 and V is TRBV10-3, with D tentatively TRBD1 (6 bases). The CDR3 contains 14 residues. V shed 0 bases and J shed 1 base, with 7 bases lying between them. Germline V gene sequence: CDR1 ENHRY, CDR2 SYGVKD. Here the CDR3 reads CAISESGQSYEQYF. The CDR3 bases that were read are TGTGCCATCAGTGAGTCTGGACAGTCCTACGAG.

Turning to this clone: The missing CDR3 end, 3 residues past where the read stops, is filled in from the germline J gene. The rearrangement links TRBV7-9 to TRBJ1-3; D not certain. This CDR3 region has 12 residues. The V gene's germline CDR1 is SEHNR and CDR2 FQNEAQ (reference sequence). V lost 5 bases to trimming and J lost 4 bases, with 6 bases between them. CDR3 DNA (partial): TGTGCCAGCAGCATACAGGGAAACACC. Translating gives CASSIQGNT. The entire CDR3 is CASSIQGNTIYF.

Turning to this clone: Read coverage stops 3 residues before the CDR3 terminus; the germline J gene supplies the remainder. The chain has TRBV15 and TRBJ1-5; possible D gene TRBD1, 6 bases. The CDR3 has 16 amino acids. CDR1 is LNHNV and CDR2 is YYDKDF in the germline V gene (reference sequence). The ends were cut back, 0 bases at V and 0 bases at J, with 9 bases in the middle. The part of the CDR3 DNA that was read is TGTGCCACCAGCAGAGATAGGGGGTATAGCAATCAGCCC. Translation: CATSRDRGYSNQP. The entire CDR3 reads CATSRDRGYSNQPQHF.

About this clone: With the read ending 3 residues before the CDR3 end, the germline J gene is used to fill in that end. The chain combines TRBV30 with TRBJ1-6; 7 bases map to TRBD1. CDR3 size: 15 residues. Germline loops: CDR1 GTSNPN, CDR2 SVGIG (reference sequence). V was pared by 2 bases and J by 8 bases, with 9 bases of the junction left unmatched. The CDR3 here is CAWSTGEGLYSPLHF. The CDR3 DNA, read in part, is TGTGCCTGGAGTACAGGGGAAGGATTGTATTCACCC.

Partial CDR3 DNA: TGCAGTGCTAGAGCGCCAGGGGGGACAGGGGTCGACAAAAACATT. It specifies CSARAPGGTGVDKNI. The whole CDR3 protein reads CSARAPGGTGVDKNIQYF. V usage is TRBV20-1 and J usage is TRBJ2-4; 10 bases align to TRBD1. The read finishes 3 residues shy of the CDR3 end, and the germline J gene is used to complete it. There are 18 residues in the CDR3. Germline V CDR1 and CDR2: DFQATT, SNEGSKA (reference sequence). V gave up 1 base and J gave up 3 bases; unmatched junction bases: 12.

As for this clone: The read stops 3 residues short of the end of the CDR3; the missing end is completed from the germline J gene. V is TRBV20-1 and J is TRBJ2-3, with 7 nucleotides matching TRBD1. CDR1 is DFQATT, CDR2 SNEGSKA, per germline (reference sequence). This CDR3 comprises 17 residues. Trimming removed 0 bases from V and 3 bases from J; junction bases left unmatched: 12. CDR3 residues: CSARDSRRDSRTDTQYF. CDR3 DNA (partial): TGCAGTGCTAGAGATAGTAGAAGGGACAGTCGGACAGATACG.

About this clone: The sequenced fragment ends 3 residues before the CDR3 boundary, so the rest is inferred from the germline J gene. The chain couples TRBV28 to TRBJ2-5; D not resolved. V shed 5 bases and J shed 5 bases, with 15 bases lying between them. CDR3 size: 14 residues. CDR1 and CDR2 (germline): MDHEN, SYDVKM. CDR3 loop: CASSPDTVRETQYF. The DNA read from the CDR3 is TGTGCCAGCAGTCCTGATACCGTCCGGGAGACC.

To note about this clone: The CDR3 goes on 3 residues after the read ends, and that part is filled in from the germline J gene. The J gene is TRBJ2-3, the V gene TRBV30, with 10 bases fitting TRBD2. From germline, CDR1 is GTSNPN and CDR2 SVGIG (reference sequence). The V gene end was trimmed by 2 bases and the J gene end by 3 bases; junction bases not matched to a gene: 5. CDR3 size: 15 residues. CDR3 bases read: TGTGCCTGGAGTTTAGCGGGGGGAGGGACAGATACG. Protein product: CAWSLAGGGTDT. From start to end, the CDR3 is CAWSLAGGGTDTQYF.

A remark on this clone: The DNA ends 3 residues before the CDR3 does, and the rest of the CDR3 is filled in from the germline J gene. The chain is built from TRBV30 and TRBJ1-1; D uncertain. V was pared by 0 bases and J by 2 bases, with 7 bases between. The germline V gene has CDR1 GTSNPN and CDR2 SVGIG (reference sequence). The CDR3 has 13 amino acids. CDR3 amino acids: CAWSVERNTEAFF. The CDR3 DNA, read in part, is TGTGCCTGGAGTGTAGAGCGAAACACTGAA.

With regard to this clone: The read ends 3 residues shy of where the CDR3 ends; the end is completed using the germline J gene. The chain uses TRBV19 and TRBJ1-2; 7 positions agree with TRBD1. Per the germline V gene, CDR1 is LNHDA and CDR2 is SQIVND (reference sequence). With V trimmed by 3 bases and J by 7 bases, 8 bases remained unmatched. The CDR3 totals 14 residues. The CDR3 sequence: CASSIYRQGGGYTF. The sequenced part of the CDR3 DNA is TGTGCCAGTAGTATCTATAGACAGGGTGGTGGC.

On this clone itself: The CDR3 end lies 3 residues beyond the end of the read and is filled in from the germline J gene. The V call is TRBV28, the J call TRBJ1-2; 7 nucleotides agree with TRBD1. Germline assignment: CDR1 MDHEN and CDR2 SYDVKM. The CDR3 has 14 amino acids. The CDR3 is CASSVQGIGYGYTF. CDR3 DNA (partial): TGTGCCAGCAGTGTACAGGGGATCGGTTACGGC.

On this clone itself: The read halts 3 residues ahead of the CDR3 end, with the missing end drawn from the germline J gene. The gene calls are TRBV12-3 or TRBV12-4 and TRBJ2-5; 7 bases map to TRBD2. Germline trimming cut 3 bases from V and 4 bases from J; bases unmatched to any gene: 5. The CDR3 covers 14 residues. The sequenced part of the CDR3 DNA is TGTGCCAGCAGTTTGCGGGGAGGGGCAGAGACC. Encoded protein: CASSLRGGAET. The entire CDR3 reads CASSLRGGAETQYF.

Notes on this clone: The CDR3 goes on 3 residues after the read ends, and that part is filled in from the germline J gene. The chain joins TRBV7-6 to TRBJ1-1; the match to TRBD1 covers 11 bases. The CDR3 spans 14 residues. In germline, CDR1 is SGHVS, CDR2 FNYEAQ. J lost 4 bases, V lost 4 bases, and 2 bases had no gene match. The DNA read from the CDR3 is TGTGCCAGCAGCTCCGGGACAGGGGGCACTGAA. Protein sequence: CASSSGTGGTE. The whole CDR3 sequence is CASSSGTGGTEAFF.

Turning to this clone: Read data end 3 residues before the CDR3 end; the end is taken from the germline J gene. This chain uses TRBV20-1 with TRBJ2-7; D may be TRBD1 (5 bases). Trimming took off 2 bases at V and 1 base at J, with 9 bases between the two ends. Germline assignment: CDR1 DFQATT and CDR2 SNEGSKA (reference sequence). This CDR3 spans 13 amino acids. The CDR3 loop is CSARIQGSYEQYF. The CDR3 DNA, read in part, is TGCAGTGCTAGAATCCAGGGATCCTACGAG.

With respect to this clone: Coverage ceases 3 residues before the CDR3 finishes, and the germline J gene fills in the end. The V and J genes are TRBV30 and TRBJ2-3; D may be TRBD2 (6 bases). The V and J ends lost 5 bases and 5 bases respectively, with 23 bases between them. In germline, CDR1 is GTSNPN, CDR2 SVGIG (reference sequence). The CDR3 has 16 amino acids. CDR3 protein: CAWGGIRDSGRDTQYF. Incomplete CDR3 DNA: TGTGCCTGGGGAGGTATCAGGGACTCGGGGCGAGATACG.

As for this clone: Read sequence stops 3 residues before the CDR3 end, and the germline J gene provides the missing end. This chain connects TRBV7-6 to TRBJ2-2, with D hard to call. Germline assignment: CDR1 SGHVS and CDR2 FNYEAQ. The CDR3 loop spans 14 amino acids. Trimming cost V 1 base and J 5 bases, with 8 bases left between them. The part of the CDR3 DNA that was read is TGTGCCAGCAGCTTAGGTAGTCCTACCGGGGAG. It encodes CASSLGSPTGE. The complete CDR3 reads CASSLGSPTGELFF.

On this clone: The read finishes 3 residues shy of the CDR3 end, and the germline J gene is used to complete it. The chain has TRBV6-2 or TRBV6-3 and TRBJ1-1, with 7 bases aligning to TRBD1. The length of the CDR3 is 14 residues. V was pared by 6 bases and J by 1 base, with 5 bases of the junction left unmatched. Germline V gene lookup returns CDR1 MNHEY and CDR2 SVGEGT. The part of the CDR3 DNA that was read is TGTGCCAGCAGAACCGGGACAGCGAACACTGAA. Its protein is CASRTGTANTE. The whole CDR3 region reads CASRTGTANTEAFF.

About this clone itself: The sequenced fragment ends 3 residues before the CDR3 boundary, so the rest is inferred from the germline J gene. The J gene is TRBJ2-3, the V gene TRBV4-2, with unresolved D. The CDR3 has 17 residues. Germline V CDR1 and CDR2: LGHNA, YNFKEQ. V dropped 0 bases and J dropped 0 bases, with 13 bases sitting between them. CDR3 bases read: TGTGCCAGCAGCCAAGACCCCGGTACAGATAGCACAGATACG. It specifies CASSQDPGTDSTDT. The entire CDR3 is CASSQDPGTDSTDTQYF.

Notes on this clone: With the read ending 3 residues before the CDR3 end, the germline J gene is used to fill in that end. The chain links TRBV18 to TRBJ1-2, with D unresolved. CDR1 is KGHSH and CDR2 is LQKENI in the germline V gene. CDR3 length: 13 residues. V lost 2 bases, J lost 6 bases, and 10 bases lay in between. The sequenced part of the CDR3 DNA is TGTGCCAGCTCACCAGCCGGGGTTGATGGC. It translates to CASSPAGVDG. The complete CDR3 sequence is CASSPAGVDGYTF.

Points on this clone: With the read ending 3 residues before the CDR3 end, the germline J gene is used to fill in that end. This sequence joins TRBV6-4 and TRBJ2-1; D gene unclear. The CDR3 extends over 13 amino acids. Germline V lookup: CDR1 MRHNA, CDR2 SNTAGT. V lost 0 bases and J 3 bases, leaving 3 bases between the germline ends. The CDR3 bases that were read are TGTGCCAGCAGTGACTCTAGCTACAATGAG. Its protein is CASSDSSYNE. The entire CDR3 is CASSDSSYNEQFF.

With regard to this clone: The read terminates 3 residues ahead of where the CDR3 ends, so the germline J gene completes it. This rearrangement joins TRBV4-1 to TRBJ1-5, with TRBD1 matching 7 bases. This CDR3 contains 16 residues. J was trimmed by 2 bases and V by 0 bases; bases with no gene match: 4. CDR1 and CDR2 (germline): MGHRA, YSYEKL. CDR3 residues: CASSQEEGTGNQPQHF. CDR3 DNA, as far as it was read: TGCGCCAGCAGCCAAGAAGAAGGGACAGGCAATCAGCCC.

Notes on this clone: The CDR3 end falls 3 residues outside the read, so it is completed with the germline J gene. The chain carries TRBV7-9 and TRBJ2-3; D unclear. Germline lookup yields CDR1 SEHNR and CDR2 FQNEAQ (reference sequence). V dropped 3 bases and J dropped 0 bases, with 10 bases sitting between them. This CDR3 is 15 amino acids long. The covered CDR3 bases are TGTGCCAGCAGCTTCCCGGGTTCTAGCACAGATACG. It specifies CASSFPGSSTDT. The full CDR3 is CASSFPGSSTDTQYF.

With regard to this clone: The read gets to within 3 residues of the CDR3 end, and the germline J gene fills in the rest. J is TRBJ2-5 and V is TRBV7-9; no firm D call. V dropped 5 bases and J dropped 1 base, with 11 bases sitting between them. Germline V gene data show CDR1 as SEHNR and CDR2 as FQNEAQ (reference sequence). The CDR3 totals 14 residues. The covered CDR3 bases are TGTGCCAGCAGCCCTGACACCATCCAAGAGACC. It is translated as CASSPDTIQET. The CDR3 in its entirety is CASSPDTIQETQYF.

Comments on this clone: The DNA ends 3 residues before the CDR3 does, and the rest of the CDR3 is filled in from the germline J gene. The chain is built from TRBV20-1 and TRBJ2-1; 8 positions match TRBD2. The CDR3 extends over 12 amino acids. The ends lost 2 bases at V and 6 bases at J; junction bases unmatched: 0. From germline, CDR1 is DFQATT and CDR2 SNEGSKA (reference sequence). Incomplete CDR3 DNA: TGCAGTGCTAGACGGGGGGGCAATGAG. Translation gives CSARRGGNE. The complete CDR3 protein is CSARRGGNEQFF.

Note on this clone: The read ends 3 residues early relative to the CDR3; the germline J gene fills the gap. The chain carries TRBV10-2 and TRBJ1-6; 7 bases are shared with TRBD1. Germline assignment: CDR1 WSHSY and CDR2 SAAADI. The CDR3 spans 18 residues. V was pared by 5 bases and J by 5 bases, with 15 bases of the junction left unmatched. The CDR3 bases that were read are TGCGCCAGCAGTTCAACAAACACCAGACAGGGAAATAATTCACCC. Its translation is CASSSTNTRQGNNSP. The entire CDR3 is CASSSTNTRQGNNSPLHF.

Regarding this clone: With the read ending 3 residues before the CDR3 end, the germline J gene is used to fill in that end. The V call is TRBV6-4, the J call TRBJ2-1; the match to TRBD2 covers 15 bases. V was clipped by 3 bases and J by 9 bases; unmatched bases: 0. The length of the CDR3 is 14 residues. From germline, CDR1 is MRHNA and CDR2 SNTAGT. CDR3 DNA (partial): TGTGCCAGCAGTGAGGGACTAGCGGGAGGTGAG. Protein product: CASSEGLAGGE. The whole CDR3 reads CASSEGLAGGEQFF.

About this clone: Sequencing ends 3 residues short of the CDR3 end; the germline J gene provides the rest. The chain is built from TRBV20-1 and TRBJ2-1, with D possibly TRBD2 on 5 matching bases. Germline V lookup: CDR1 DFQATT, CDR2 SNEGSKA (reference sequence). The CDR3 runs to 14 residues. V shed 0 bases and J shed 9 bases, with 15 bases lying between them. CDR3: CSARDRRGRAEQFF. CDR3 DNA, as far as it was read: TGCAGTGCTAGAGATCGTCGGGGTAGGGCTGAG.

About this clone itself: The DNA ends 3 residues before the CDR3 does, and the rest of the CDR3 is filled in from the germline J gene. Other DNA sequences in this specimen translate into the identical CDR3. The chain employs TRBV18 and TRBJ2-7; D is ambiguous. Germline V lookup: CDR1 KGHSH, CDR2 LQKENI. The CDR3 totals 15 residues. V lost 3 bases and J lost 2, with 14 bases in between. The CDR3 DNA, read in part, is TGTGCCAGCTCACCCCCGCAGGTCTCGGCCTACGAG. Protein: CASSPPQVSAYE. The entire CDR3 reads CASSPPQVSAYEQYF.

As to this clone: The CDR3 goes on 3 residues after the read ends, and that part is filled in from the germline J gene. The rearrangement uses TRBV20-1 and TRBJ1-2, with 7 bases that match TRBD1. V lost 5 bases and J lost 4; bases outside the gene matches: 4. The germline V gene has CDR1 DFQATT and CDR2 SNEGSKA (reference sequence). The CDR3 runs to 12 residues. CDR3 DNA (partial): TGCAGTGCTGGCGACAGGGTCTATGGC. Protein: CSAGDRVYG. The full CDR3 protein reads CSAGDRVYGYTF.

About this clone: From the germline J gene comes the end of the CDR3, since the read stops 3 residues before it. This rearrangement joins TRBV5-1 to TRBJ2-1, with 7 nucleotides matching TRBD2. There are 14 residues in the CDR3. J was trimmed by 8 bases and V by 5 bases; bases with no gene match: 10. The germline V gene has CDR1 SGHRS and CDR2 YFSETQ. The CDR3 bases that were read are TGCGCCAGCAGAGGTGGGACTACCGCCGATGAG. It codes for CASRGGTTADE. The entire CDR3 is CASRGGTTADEQFF.

Comments on this clone: The read falls 3 residues short of the CDR3 end, and the missing part is taken from the germline J gene. The chain joins TRBV7-6 to TRBJ1-2; 8 positions agree with TRBD1. In germline, CDR1 is SGHVS, CDR2 FNYEAQ. The CDR3 consists of 14 residues. Incomplete CDR3 DNA: TGTGCCAGCAGCTTGTCGGGACAGGCCTACGAC. This gives the protein CASSLSGQAYD. The whole CDR3 sequence reads CASSLSGQAYDYTF.